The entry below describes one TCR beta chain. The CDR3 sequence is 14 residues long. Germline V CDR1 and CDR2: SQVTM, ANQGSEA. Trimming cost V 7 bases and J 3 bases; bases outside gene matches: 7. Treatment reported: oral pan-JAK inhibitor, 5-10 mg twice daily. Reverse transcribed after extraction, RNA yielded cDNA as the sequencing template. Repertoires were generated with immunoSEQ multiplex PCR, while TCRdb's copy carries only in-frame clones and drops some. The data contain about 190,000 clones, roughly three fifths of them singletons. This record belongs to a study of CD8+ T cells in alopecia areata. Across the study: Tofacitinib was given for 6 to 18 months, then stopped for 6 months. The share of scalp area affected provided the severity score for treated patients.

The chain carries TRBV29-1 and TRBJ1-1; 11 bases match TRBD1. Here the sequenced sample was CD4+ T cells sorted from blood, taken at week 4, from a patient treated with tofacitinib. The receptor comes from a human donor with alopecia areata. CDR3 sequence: CSARTGGRDTEAFF. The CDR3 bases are TGCAGCGCTCGGACAGGGGGCCGGGACACTGAAGCTTTCTTT. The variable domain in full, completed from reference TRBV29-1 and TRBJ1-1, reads SAVISQKPSRDICQRGTSLTIQCQVDSQVTMMFWYRQQPGQSLTLIATANQGSEATYESGFVIDKFPISRPNLTFSTLTVSNMSPEDSSIYLCSARTGGRDTEAFFGQGTRLTVV.